This T cell receptor (beta chain) was obtained from a study of OX40 agonist ivuxolimab in advanced cancers. With respect to the entire study: Ivuxolimab was a fully human IgG2 agonistic monoclonal antibody targeting the costimulatory receptor OX40 (CD134). Intravenous ivuxolimab was administered to patients every 2 weeks at six dose levels: 0.01, 0.1, 0.3, 1.5, 3 and 10 mg/kg. Of the roughly 52 dose-escalation patients, hepatocellular carcinoma was present in around 20, melanoma in some 15, renal cell carcinoma in 9 and head and neck cancer in 9. In the dose-escalation cohort, 75% to 90% of patients were male, and the mean age was approximately 60 years with a range of roughly 23 to 79. Prior anti-PD-1, anti-PD-L1 or anti-CTLA-4 therapy was permitted, and 40% of dose-escalation patients had received checkpoint inhibitors. Partial responses occurred in three dose-escalation patients: two with cutaneous melanoma and one with hepatocellular carcinoma. The purpose of peripheral TCRbeta sequencing was to test whether ivuxolimab changed TCR sequence diversity and led to clonal T-cell expansion. The paper reports the monotherapy dose-escalation portion (N of about 50 patients) of the phase I ivuxolimab trial. Overall study outcomes, separate from this receptor: After ivuxolimab, more expanded clones were found on average in CD8+ T cells than in CD4+ T cells. The antigen specificity of the peripheral T cells that underwent clonal expansion was not determined. Partial responders in the 0.1-3.0 mg/kg groups had among the lowest normalized peripheral clonal expansion, especially among CD8+ T cells. At doses from 0.1 to 3.0 mg/kg, clonal expansion was seen in both CD4+ and CD8+ blood T cells between baseline and week 6. Low levels of normalized T-cell clonal expansion were also seen in some patients who did not respond.

Concerning this clone: Its antigen is still unknown. Within one base of it there is no much larger clone, and no base qualities were kept.

For sequencing of the TCRbeta CDR3 region, genomic DNA was extracted from the sorted cells. The immunoSEQ Assay was used to sequence the TCRbeta CDR3 regions. TCRdb provides this immuneACCESS table in a form limited to in-frame rearrangements. Some clones are lacking; in checked studies, under half of them reflect an unresolved V gene, and why the rest are absent is not known. Recorded for this sample are about 83,000 clones; approximately 88% of them occurred a single time. Of the sample, roughly 6.6% falls within the top ten clones. Patients with a history of autoimmune disease or receiving systemic immunosuppression were excluded from the trial. Peripheral blood for TCR sequencing was collected from all dose cohorts at baseline, on cycle 4 day 1, and on cycle 7 day 1. The samples were taken from a phase I, first-in-human, multicenter, open-label dose-escalation trial of ivuxolimab. Adults with locally advanced or metastatic melanoma, renal cell, hepatocellular, or head and neck squamous cell carcinoma were enrolled in the trial. Before TCR sequencing, CD4+ T cells and CD8+ T cells from peripheral blood were sorted into separate populations.

The starting material was CD4+ or CD8+ T cells sorted from blood, obtained in a trial of the OX40 agonist ivuxolimab. This TCR was recovered from an adult with an advanced solid tumor such as melanoma, head and neck, liver or kidney cancer.

The CDR3 region has the sequence CASSLGDGSYEQYF. The bases are TGCGCCAGCAGCTTGGGGGATGGCTCCTACGAGCAGTACTTC. The V gene is TRBV5-1 and the J gene is TRBJ2-7, with no reliable assignment of the D segment. V drops 0 bases and J drops 0 bases, leaving 7 bases in between. The CDR3 has 14 amino acids, counting the end cysteine and phenylalanine. The read is trimmed to its CDR3 DNA, 42 bases read in frame from base 1. The germline V gene gives CDR1 as SGHRS and CDR2 as YFSETQ.